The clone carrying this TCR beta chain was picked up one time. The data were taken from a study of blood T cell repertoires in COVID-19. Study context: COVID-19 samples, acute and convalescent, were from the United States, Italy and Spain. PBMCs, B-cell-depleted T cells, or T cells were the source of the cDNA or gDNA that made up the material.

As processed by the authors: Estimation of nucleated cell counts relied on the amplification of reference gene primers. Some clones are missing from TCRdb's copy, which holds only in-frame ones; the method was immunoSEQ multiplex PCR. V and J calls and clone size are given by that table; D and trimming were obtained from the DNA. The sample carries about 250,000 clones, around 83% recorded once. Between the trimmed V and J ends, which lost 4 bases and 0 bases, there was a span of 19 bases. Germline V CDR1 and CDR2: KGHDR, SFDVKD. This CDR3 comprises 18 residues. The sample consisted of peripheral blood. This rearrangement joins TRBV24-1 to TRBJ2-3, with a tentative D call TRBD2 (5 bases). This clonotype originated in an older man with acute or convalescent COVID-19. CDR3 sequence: CATSDPRTSARSTDTQYF. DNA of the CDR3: TGTGCCACCAGTGACCCTCGGACTTCGGCTAGGAGCACAGATACGCAGTATTTT.